A selection of T cell receptor beta chains follows, all from one sample in a study of response to subunit inactivated influenza vaccine. A single record per CDR3 protein comes from TCRdb applying MiXCR to the RT-PCR reads. The sample lists approximately 200,000 distinct CDR3 sequences, approximately 15% occurring once. The starting material was CD8+ T cells sorted from PBMCs, obtained roughly 5 days after vaccination. Receptors originate from a man between 45 and 60 years old who received an inactivated influenza vaccine. Each CDR3 is given with its conserved first and last residue. Each record gives: D gene, V gene, J gene, CDR3 length, CDR3 protein. The D gene is left open where the match is weak.

d_gene: TRBD1; v_gene: TRBV30; j_gene: TRBJ1-5; len: 14; CDR3aa: CAWSGGQGAQPQHF
d_gene: -; v_gene: TRBV12-3/TRBV12-4; j_gene: TRBJ2-7; len: 12; CDR3aa: CASSLERGEQYF
d_gene: -; v_gene: TRBV10-3; j_gene: TRBJ1-1; len: 16; CDR3aa: CAIRPGTYEITTEAFF
d_gene: -; v_gene: TRBV7-2; j_gene: TRBJ2-5; len: 17; CDR3aa: CASSPLGFGAHQETQYF
d_gene: -; v_gene: TRBV6-2/TRBV6-3; j_gene: TRBJ2-5; len: 13; CDR3aa: CASSYGPRGTQYF
d_gene: -; v_gene: TRBV9; j_gene: TRBJ1-1; len: 14; CDR3aa: CASSPSVGNTEAFF
d_gene: -; v_gene: TRBV20-1; j_gene: TRBJ2-1; len: 14; CDR3aa: CSARGGRTYNEQFF
d_gene: TRBD2; v_gene: TRBV12-3/TRBV12-4; j_gene: TRBJ2-1; len: 15; CDR3aa: CASSLSSGNYNEQFF
d_gene: -; v_gene: TRBV11-2; j_gene: TRBJ2-5; len: 16; CDR3aa: CASSPLQGVTVETQYF
d_gene: -; v_gene: TRBV18; j_gene: TRBJ2-7; len: 16; CDR3aa: CASSQARGVGSYEQYF
d_gene: TRBD1; v_gene: TRBV23-1; j_gene: TRBJ1-4; len: 16; CDR3aa: CASSQMGTGAIEKLFF
d_gene: TRBD2; v_gene: TRBV13; j_gene: TRBJ2-1; len: 16; CDR3aa: CASRELAGGYKNEQFF
d_gene: TRBD2; v_gene: TRBV28; j_gene: TRBJ2-1; len: 18; CDR3aa: CASSQTSGSSSSYNEQFF
d_gene: -; v_gene: TRBV5-1; j_gene: TRBJ1-1; len: 14; CDR3aa: CASSLGPGSTEAFF
d_gene: TRBD2; v_gene: TRBV7-9; j_gene: TRBJ2-1; len: 16; CDR3aa: CASSSTRASGSNEQFF
d_gene: TRBD2; v_gene: TRBV11-2; j_gene: TRBJ2-5; len: 17; CDR3aa: CASSRMRTSGGRETQYF
d_gene: TRBD1; v_gene: TRBV30; j_gene: TRBJ2-3; len: 13; CDR3aa: CAGTGESTDTQYF
d_gene: TRBD2; v_gene: TRBV6-5; j_gene: TRBJ2-1; len: 14; CDR3aa: CASSSGLVYNEQFF
d_gene: -; v_gene: TRBV24-1; j_gene: TRBJ1-2; len: 14; CDR3aa: CATAPNDGNYGYTF
d_gene: -; v_gene: TRBV10-3; j_gene: TRBJ2-2; len: 16; CDR3aa: CAISEHSAGNTGELFF
d_gene: -; v_gene: TRBV13; j_gene: TRBJ2-1; len: 12; CDR3aa: CASTSGDWKQFF
d_gene: -; v_gene: TRBV7-8; j_gene: TRBJ2-7; len: 14; CDR3aa: CASSFRTATYEQYF
d_gene: -; v_gene: TRBV29-1; j_gene: TRBJ2-1; len: 10; CDR3aa: CSVGGGEQFF
d_gene: TRBD2; v_gene: TRBV29-1; j_gene: TRBJ2-5; len: 14; CDR3aa: CSVEAGTRGETQYF
d_gene: -; v_gene: TRBV24-1; j_gene: TRBJ2-1; len: 21; CDR3aa: CAAIDSKKPNRDQDSYNEQFF
d_gene: TRBD1; v_gene: TRBV10-3; j_gene: TRBJ2-5; len: 16; CDR3aa: CAISPGGTGGSETQYF
d_gene: TRBD1; v_gene: TRBV20-1; j_gene: TRBJ1-1; len: 14; CDR3aa: CSARAGTDLTEAFF
d_gene: -; v_gene: TRBV7-8; j_gene: TRBJ1-4; len: 15; CDR3aa: CASSLVHEGREKLFF
d_gene: -; v_gene: TRBV3-1; j_gene: TRBJ2-1; len: 17; CDR3aa: CASSQVGGSSLYNEQFF
d_gene: -; v_gene: TRBV7-9; j_gene: TRBJ2-1; len: 13; CDR3aa: CASSSASPNEQFF
d_gene: TRBD2; v_gene: TRBV2; j_gene: TRBJ2-1; len: 15; CDR3aa: CASRRTSGSGNEQFF
d_gene: -; v_gene: TRBV2; j_gene: TRBJ1-2; len: 14; CDR3aa: CASSDQTDYYGYTF
d_gene: TRBD1; v_gene: TRBV3-1; j_gene: TRBJ2-7; len: 16; CDR3aa: CASSPKFGTDFYEQYF
d_gene: -; v_gene: TRBV7-3; j_gene: TRBJ2-7; len: 14; CDR3aa: CASSLMLGSHEQYF
d_gene: TRBD1; v_gene: TRBV7-2; j_gene: TRBJ2-1; len: 15; CDR3aa: CASSLGTGSVNEQFF
d_gene: -; v_gene: TRBV3-1; j_gene: TRBJ2-5; len: 15; CDR3aa: CASSQDGQGGETQYF
d_gene: TRBD2; v_gene: TRBV27; j_gene: TRBJ2-7; len: 12; CDR3aa: CASSGAFYEQYF
d_gene: -; v_gene: TRBV29-1; j_gene: TRBJ2-7; len: 11; CDR3aa: CSVESGYEQYF
d_gene: -; v_gene: TRBV20-1; j_gene: TRBJ2-5; len: 13; CDR3aa: CSARVVMGGTQYF
d_gene: TRBD2; v_gene: TRBV29-1; j_gene: TRBJ2-1; len: 18; CDR3aa: CSVEPRDRWGGAYNEQFF
d_gene: TRBD2; v_gene: TRBV5-5; j_gene: TRBJ2-1; len: 15; CDR3aa: CASSSGGANYNEQFF
d_gene: TRBD2; v_gene: TRBV20-1; j_gene: TRBJ2-1; len: 18; CDR3aa: CSARPGLADLGAYNEQFF